This T cell receptor beta chain was found in a study of blood T cell repertoires in COVID-19. Whole-study context: Collection of acute and convalescent COVID-19 samples took place in the United States, Italy and Spain. The analysed material was cDNA or gDNA that came from T cells, B-cell-depleted T cells, or PBMCs.

V lost 0 bases and J 6 bases, leaving 9 bases between the germline ends. Germline values: CDR1 LGHDT, CDR2 YNNKEL (reference sequence). The CDR3 covers 14 residues. Authors' data handling: Quantification of nucleated cells was approximated via reference gene primer amplification. Using immunoSEQ multiplex PCR, the repertoire was profiled, and TCRdb retains in-frame clones only, with some absent. V and J calls and clone size are given by that table; D and trimming were obtained from the DNA. The profile covers 250,000 or so clones, with just over 85% appearing a single time and about 1.3% taken by the ten largest.

Sequenced sample: peripheral blood. The clonotype comes from an elderly man with acute or convalescent COVID-19. The chain is built from TRBV3-1 (or the pseudogene TRBV3-2) and TRBJ2-1, with a tentative D call TRBD1 (6 bases). The CDR3 spells CASSQDARGNEQFF. The CDR3, as DNA: TGTGCCAGCAGCCAAGATGCCAGGGGCAATGAGCAGTTCTTC.